The TCR beta chain under discussion was sequenced for a study of human T cells and chemical hapten exposure. Findings and limits, study-wide: Versus controls, significantly more large CDR3 similarity clusters arose from expanded TCRs.

Described time point: pre-sensitization, week 0. Treatment defined: therapeutic diphenylcyclopropenone sensitization with weekly scalp DPC. This clonotype was counted a few times. The target antigen is unknown. Using its own MiXCR run on the RACE reads, TCRdb lists one record per CDR3 protein. The sample lists 200,000 to 300,000 distinct CDR3 sequences, about 9% occurring once. The sample in question was whole blood, obtained in connection with sensitization to the hapten diphenylcyclopropenone (DPC). This TCR was recovered from a woman in her 40s with alopecia areata. Some clones in this sample may be carry-over from other donors' samples.

CDR3 residues: CASSPTGTYEQYF. The CDR3 DNA follows: TGTGCCAGCAGCCCTACAGGGACGTACGAGCAGTACTTC. The chain is built from TRBV12-3 or TRBV12-4 and TRBJ2-7, with D tentatively TRBD1 (6 bases). The CDR3 has 13 amino acids. With 6 bases removed from V and 4 bases from J, the gap between germline ends came to 13 bases.